The 26 T cell receptor beta chains below all came from one sample that was sequenced in a study of T-cell reconstitution after alpha-beta-depleted transplantation in children. During its preparation, the TCRbeta library received unique molecular identifiers. TCRdb analysed the PCR reads with MiXCR anew, one entry per CDR3 protein. Of approximately 590,000 distinct CDR3 sequences in the sample, 10% to 13% are singletons; the top ten hold about 4.2%. This specimen was PBMCs from the stem cell graft donor, taken from the stem cell graft. All receptors come from a human donor who donated a stem cell graft to a child with acute myeloid leukemia.

The chain employs TRBV20-1 and TRBJ1-2; TRBD1 might be the D (5 bases). The CDR3 has 16 residues. The V and J ends lost 6 bases and 4 bases respectively, with 24 bases between them. Germline CDR1 reads DFQATT; CDR2 reads SNEGSKA (reference sequence). Here the CDR3 reads CSARRAVTTGLYGYTF. The CDR3 DNA reads as TGCAGTGCGCGGCGGGCGGTGACCACGGGGCTCTATGGCTACACCTTC.

This clonotype was counted a few times. J is TRBJ1-1 and V is TRBV6-5; 11 nucleotides agree with TRBD1. The junction had 6 bases not matched to a gene; V was cut back by 0 bases and J by 0 bases. Germline CDR1 is MNHEY and CDR2 is SVGAGI. The CDR3 runs 18 residues. CDR3 sequence: CASSYSGTGGVMNTEAFF. The CDR3 DNA is TGTGCCAGCAGTTACTCTGGGACAGGGGGGGTCATGAACACTGAAGCTTTCTTT.

Many counts were recorded for this clonotype. The gene calls are TRBV9 and TRBJ1-3; D may be TRBD1 (5 bases). The germline gives CDR1 SGDLS, CDR2 YYNGEE. The CDR3 has 13 amino acids. Trimming took off 0 bases at V and 9 bases at J, with 10 bases between the two ends. CDR3 amino acids: CASSVAGQGTIYF. CDR3 DNA: TGTGCCAGCAGCGTAGCAGGCCAGGGCACCATATATTTT.

This clonotype came up many times. The J gene is TRBJ2-7, the V gene TRBV29-1; TRBD1 agrees at 8 bases. With V trimmed by 0 bases and J by 6 bases, 7 bases remained unmatched. The CDR3 spans 14 residues. Per germline, CDR1 SQVTM and CDR2 ANQGSEA. The CDR3 is CSVEEDRDVGEQYF. The CDR3 region has the DNA TGCAGCGTTGAAGAGGACAGGGACGTTGGCGAGCAGTACTTC.

This rearrangement joins TRBV5-1 to TRBJ2-3; a weak D match, TRBD1 (6 bases). CDR1 and CDR2 (germline): SGHRS, YFSETQ. The length of the CDR3 is 16 residues. Trimming stripped 4 bases from V and 6 bases from J, with 21 bases between. The DNA for the CDR3 is TGCGCCAGCAGCAAGGGGGTGAGCGTCGAGGGGGATACGCAGTATTTT. This gives the protein CASSKGVSVEGDTQYF.

This clonotype has only a few counts. The chain links TRBV20-1 to TRBJ2-1, with 9 bases matching TRBD2. The CDR3 covers 12 residues. Trimming at V came to 6 bases and at J to 4 bases, leaving 1 base not matched to a gene. The germline gives CDR1 DFQATT, CDR2 SNEGSKA (reference sequence). CDR3 in DNA: TGCAGTGCAGGACTAGCGTACAATGAGCAGTTCTTC. Translating it yields CSAGLAYNEQFF.

Only a few counts were recorded for this clonotype. This rearrangement joins TRBV20-1 to TRBJ2-3, with 9 bases matching TRBD2. This CDR3 has 16 amino acids. Germline V gene data show CDR1 as DFQATT and CDR2 as SNEGSKA (reference sequence). Germline trimming cut 6 bases from V and 3 bases from J; bases unmatched to any gene: 13. The CDR3 reads CSADRGGSGGTDTQYF. DNA for the CDR3: TGCAGTGCCGATAGGGGTGGTAGCGGGGGTACAGATACGCAGTATTTT.

This clonotype appeared many times. The genes are TRBV6-2 or TRBV6-3 and TRBJ2-1, with 7 positions matching TRBD1. In germline, CDR1 is MNHEY, CDR2 SVGEGT. V was pared by 0 bases and J by 7 bases, with 6 bases of the junction left unmatched. The CDR3 is made up of 15 amino acids. This CDR3 reads CASSYSRSGGNEQFF. The CDR3 DNA follows: TGTGCCAGCAGTTACTCGAGGTCAGGGGGAAATGAGCAGTTCTTC.

This rearrangement joins TRBV15 to TRBJ2-4; TRBD2 matches at 7 bases. V was clipped by 7 bases and J by 7 bases; unmatched bases: 16. Germline CDR1 LNHNV, CDR2 YYDKDF (reference sequence). This CDR3 region has 16 residues. The CDR3 sequence: CATTSREAGVGNIQYF. The DNA of the CDR3 is TGTGCCACCACTTCCCGGGAGGCGGGAGTGGGGAACATTCAGTACTTC.

V and J are TRBV29-1 and TRBJ1-4; D perhaps matches TRBD1 (6 bases). Trimming took 5 bases from V and 4 from J, leaving 14 bases between them. Germline V lookup: CDR1 SQVTM, CDR2 ANQGSEA. There are 14 residues in the CDR3. The CDR3 nucleotides are TGCAGCGTTAGAAAACAGGGACTTAATGAAAAACTGTTTTTT. This encodes CSVRKQGLNEKLFF.

In this sample, this clonotype turned up many times. The chain carries TRBV20-1 and TRBJ2-3; D is undetermined. Germline V CDR1 and CDR2: DFQATT, SNEGSKA (reference sequence). The ends were cut back, 6 bases at V and 5 bases at J, with 12 bases in the middle. The length of the CDR3 is 12 residues. The CDR3 loop reads CSATYNQDTQYF. The CDR3 DNA sequence: TGCAGTGCCACCTACAATCAAGATACGCAGTATTTT.

This clonotype was counted at least ten times. The chain has TRBV5-1 and TRBJ2-7; D possibly corresponds to TRBD1 (6 bases). This CDR3 spans 13 amino acids. Germline values: CDR1 SGHRS, CDR2 YFSETQ. Trimming stripped 0 bases from V and 4 bases from J, with 8 bases between. This chain's CDR3 is CASSLERGYEQYF. CDR3 in DNA: TGCGCCAGCAGCTTGGAAAGGGGGTACGAGCAGTACTTC.

The chain joins TRBV11-2 to TRBJ2-1; D call uncertain. V shed 1 base and J shed 9 bases, with 16 bases lying between them. CDR1 is SGHAT, CDR2 FQNNGV, per germline. The CDR3 spans 15 residues. Here the CDR3 reads CASSLVDLLNPEQFF. DNA of the CDR3: TGTGCCAGCAGCTTAGTGGACCTTCTCAATCCTGAGCAGTTCTTC.

This clonotype was seen at least ten times. The chain carries TRBV7-3 and TRBJ2-5; D not certain. Trimming took off 0 bases at V and 5 bases at J, with 7 bases between the two ends. The CDR3 covers 13 residues. Germline values: CDR1 SGHTA, CDR2 FQGTGA. CDR3 in DNA: TGTGCCAGCAGCTTAACGACTCGGGAGACCCAGTACTTC. Translation gives CASSLTTRETQYF.

This clonotype has only a few counts. The V gene is TRBV7-2, the J gene TRBJ2-1, with D perhaps TRBD1 (6 bases). V was clipped by 2 bases and J by 5 bases, with 16 bases between them. The CDR3 contains 16 residues. In germline, CDR1 is SGHTA, CDR2 FQGNSA. The CDR3: CASSLKATGSHNEQFF. CDR3 nucleotides: TGTGCCAGCAGCTTAAAGGCCACAGGGTCGCACAATGAGCAGTTCTTC.

The table lists this clonotype with a few counts. The chain couples TRBV20-1 to TRBJ2-3, with 7 bases matching TRBD1. Trimming at V came to 8 bases and at J to 2 bases, leaving 10 bases not matched to a gene. Germline loops: CDR1 DFQATT, CDR2 SNEGSKA (reference sequence). The CDR3 has 14 residues. CDR3 sequence: CSSNPGQLTDTQYF. CDR3 DNA: TGCAGTTCGAATCCGGGACAGCTCACAGATACGCAGTATTTT.

The chain employs TRBV30 and TRBJ2-2, with TRBD2 matching 10 bases. J gave up 1 base and V 4 bases, and 3 bases lay outside the gene matches. Per the germline V gene, CDR1 is GTSNPN and CDR2 is SVGIG (reference sequence). The CDR3 covers 15 residues. This CDR3 is CAWTRTSGNTGELFF. CDR3 sequence (DNA): TGTGCCTGGACCCGGACTAGCGGGAACACCGGGGAGCTGTTTTTT.

This clonotype occurred many times. The J gene is TRBJ2-7, the V gene TRBV10-3, with 7 bases aligning to TRBD2. The ends lost 2 bases at V and 6 bases at J; junction bases unmatched: 7. This CDR3 is built from 14 residues. Germline V CDR1 and CDR2: ENHRY, SYGVKD. CDR3 residues: CAISEGLGGAEQYF. CDR3 sequence (DNA): TGTGCCATCAGTGAGGGACTAGGAGGTGCCGAGCAGTACTTC.

This clonotype has only a few counts. This chain's CDR3 is CASSYKQGVGNQPQHF. In nucleotides, the CDR3 is TGTGCCAGCAGTTACAAGCAGGGGGTTGGCAATCAGCCCCAGCATTTT. J is TRBJ1-5 and V is TRBV6-2 or TRBV6-3, with TRBD1 matching over 7 bases. The CDR3 has 16 amino acids. The V segment lost 2 bases and the J segment 2 bases; nucleotides outside the gene matches: 6. The germline gives CDR1 MNHEY, CDR2 SVGEGT.

This clonotype was picked up many times. This sequence joins TRBV24-1 and TRBJ2-1; TRBD2 matches at 8 bases. V shed 0 bases, J shed 6 bases, and the junction held 3 bases outside the gene matches. Germline CDR1 is KGHDR and CDR2 is SFDVKD. The CDR3 has 15 amino acids. The CDR3: CATSDLLAGRNEQFF. For the CDR3, the DNA is TGTGCCACCAGTGATTTGCTAGCGGGCCGCAATGAGCAGTTCTTC.

This clonotype was seen many times. V and J are TRBV20-1 and TRBJ2-1, with D perhaps matching TRBD2 (5 bases). Trimming stripped 0 bases from V and 0 bases from J, with 15 bases between. Germline V CDR1 and CDR2: DFQATT, SNEGSKA (reference sequence). CDR3 length: 17 amino acids. CDR3 protein: CSARDLAAESSYNEQFF. In DNA, the CDR3 is TGCAGTGCTAGAGATCTGGCAGCGGAAAGCTCCTACAATGAGCAGTTCTTC.

This clonotype turned up a few times. One end of the junction varies from germline; a read error may be responsible. The V gene is TRBV10-3, the J gene TRBJ2-7; 11 positions agree with TRBD1. CDR1 is ENHRY, CDR2 SYGVKD, per germline. This CDR3 contains 15 residues. The CDR3 DNA sequence: TGTGCCATTGCCTCAGGACAGGGGGCTTATGACGAGCAGCACTTC. Protein: CAIASGQGAYDEQHF.

This clonotype was counted at least ten times. This sequence joins TRBV29-1 and TRBJ2-5, with D possibly being TRBD2 (6 bases). V was clipped by 6 bases and J by 5 bases, with 13 bases between them. The CDR3 extends over 12 amino acids. Per the germline V gene, CDR1 is SQVTM and CDR2 is ANQGSEA. CDR3 in amino acids: CSVIGGGETQYF. The CDR3 bases are TGCAGCGTCATCGGGGGTGGGGAGACCCAGTACTTC.

The chain has TRBV20-1 and TRBJ2-7, with 7 bases matching TRBD1. The germline CDR1 and CDR2 sequences are DFQATT and SNEGSKA (reference sequence). With V trimmed by 1 base and J by 0 bases, 3 bases remained unmatched. This CDR3 has 14 residues. CDR3 in DNA: TGCAGTGCTAGAGCGAGGGGGCTCTCCTACGAGCAGTACTTC. Translation: CSARARGLSYEQYF.

This clonotype turned up a few times. The chain is built from TRBV6-1 and TRBJ1-1; D is possibly TRBD1 (5 bases). V lost 8 bases and J lost 1, with 17 bases in between. Germline V lookup: CDR1 MNHNS, CDR2 SASEGT. CDR3 length: 15 amino acids. In nucleotides, the CDR3 is TGTGCCAGCTGTGTTAGGGGCTTTACGAACACTGAAGCTTTCTTT. Translating gives CASCVRGFTNTEAFF.

The table lists this clonotype with many counts. The rearrangement links TRBV20-1 to TRBJ1-5; a possible D gene is TRBD1 (5 bases). Germline CDR1 reads DFQATT; CDR2 reads SNEGSKA (reference sequence). The CDR3 contains 13 residues. The V end was cut by 6 bases, the J end by 7 bases, with 16 bases between. The CDR3 reads CSAPRQGGQPQHF. Written as DNA, the CDR3 is TGCAGTGCCCCCCGGCAGGGAGGCCAGCCCCAGCATTTT.